This T cell receptor (beta chain) is drawn from a study of shared clonotypes between healthy human individuals. Study outcomes and limitations: Collection of samples was limited to blood; tissue repertoires likely differ. All-four-donor shared clonotypes had higher generation probabilities than non-shared clonotypes did.

The CDR3 length is 15 residues. Germline V gene lookup returns CDR1 MDHEN and CDR2 SYDVKM. Trimming removed 6 bases at V and 4 bases at J, with 18 bases between. Assay used: immunoSEQ multiplex PCR; TCRdb lists only in-frame clones, some missing. The sample shows fewer than 850,000 clones, around 91% of them seen only once. Concerning this clone: The antigen is undetermined.

Specimen: memory CD8+ T cells from PBMCs. This sample's subset: CD45RO+ cells pooled with CCR7-negative TemRA cells. The gene calls are TRBV28 and TRBJ1-1, with D perhaps TRBD1 (5 bases). This receptor was identified in a man between 18 and 35 years old in good health. Some clones in this sample may be carry-over from other donors' samples. The chain's CDR3 is CASSLPGDTFTEAFF. CDR3 nucleotide sequence: TGTGCCAGCAGCCTCCCGGGGGATACATTCACTGAAGCTTTCTTT.